A single sample gave rise to the 4 T cell receptor beta chains below, sequenced in a study of shared clonotypes between healthy human individuals. Repertoires were generated with immunoSEQ multiplex PCR, while TCRdb's copy carries only in-frame clones and drops some. Of about 2.5 million clones in the sample, around 93% were seen once. The sequencing sample was made of naive CD4+ T cells from PBMCs. As for subset: CD45RA+ positively selected. These receptors were taken from a man younger than 35 in good health. Some clones in this sample may be carry-over from other donors' samples.

The chain is built from TRBV7-3 and TRBJ2-2, with TRBD1 matching 8 bases. Germline loops: CDR1 SGHTA, CDR2 FQGTGA. This CDR3 region has 16 residues. V was clipped by 5 bases and J by 2 bases; unmatched bases: 7. The CDR3 nucleotides are TGTGCCAGCAGCCCCCAGGGGGCGTTTAACACCGGGGAGCTGTTTTTT. Its protein product is CASSPQGAFNTGELFF.

This clone was found a few times. The rearrangement joins TRBV28 to TRBJ2-7; D is perhaps TRBD2 (5 bases). Germline loops: CDR1 MDHEN, CDR2 SYDVKM. CDR3 length: 15 residues. With 5 bases removed from V and 4 bases from J, the gap between germline ends came to 18 bases. CDR3 nucleotide sequence: TGTGCCAGCAGTGCGGACTCTCCGTGGCTTTACGAGCAGTACTTC. Translating it yields CASSADSPWLYEQYF. The variable domain in full, with the rest retrieved from reference TRBV28 and TRBJ2-7, is DVKVTQSSRYLVKRTGEKVFLECVQDMDHENMFWYRQDPGLGLRLIYFSYDVKMKEKGDIPEGYSVSREKKERFSLILESASTNQTSMYLCASSADSPWLYEQYFGPGTRLTVT.

Concerning this clone itself: This sample also contains other DNA sequences that code for the same CDR3. This chain links TRBV18 with TRBJ1-1; possible D gene TRBD1, 6 bases. The CDR3 loop spans 15 amino acids. CDR1 is KGHSH, CDR2 LQKENI, per germline. V was trimmed by 1 base and J by 1 base, leaving 10 bases between them. CDR3 DNA: TGTGCCAGCTCACCACTACAGGGCGGGAACACTGAAGCTTTCTTT. It encodes CASSPLQGGNTEAFF. The full variable domain, its missing parts supplied by reference TRBV18 and TRBJ1-1, is NAGVMQNPRHLVRRRGQEARLRCSPMKGHSHVYWYRQLPEEGLKFMVYLQKENIIDESGMPKERFSAEFPKEGPSILRIQQVVRGDSAAYFCASSPLQGGNTEAFFGQGTRLTVV.

The gene calls are TRBV4-1 and TRBJ1-5; D ambiguous. Germline assignment: CDR1 MGHRA and CDR2 YSYEKL. This CDR3 is 16 amino acids long. The V end was cut by 4 bases, the J end by 11 bases, with 24 bases between. CDR3 nucleotides: TGCGCCAGCAGCCCGGCGGCCAGCGCAGGCGAATGGGCCCAGCATTTT. The encoded protein is CASSPAASAGEWAQHF.